Described below is a single T cell receptor (beta chain) sequence and its context. As yet, its antigen is unknown. This CDR3 is also generated by other DNA sequences in the sample. This sample was included in a study of Ad26.COV2.S vaccination and SARS-CoV-2 variants. Across the whole study: Doses of Ad26.COV2.S were injected into muscle once or twice, 56 days apart. Study-level results: Relative to placebo recipients, vaccine recipients exhibited elevated spike-specific TCR breadth.

The CDR3 contains 14 residues. Germline V gene data show CDR1 as MDHEN and CDR2 as SYDVKM. The V and J ends lost 2 bases and 4 bases, in that order; junction bases with no gene match: 3. The table came from immunoSEQ multiplex PCR; TCRdb's copy has only in-frame clones and leaves some out. The sample lists over 400,000 clones, about nine tenths occurring once. Stated treatment: some 20 received Ad26.COV2.S at low or high dose, single or two shots; about 5 received placebo; per-sample allocation not given. Following the first vaccine or placebo injection, samples were taken on day 63. Sequenced here: peripheral blood, sampled in a trial of Ad26.COV2.S vaccine versus placebo. V gene TRBV28 combines with J gene TRBJ1-2; 8 positions agree with TRBD1. This clonotype originated in a person between 18 and 65 years old who received the Ad26.COV2.S COVID-19 vaccine or a placebo. CDR3 loop: CASSLGTGPYGYTF. In nucleotides, the CDR3 is TGTGCCAGCAGTTTAGGGACAGGCCCCTATGGCTACACCTTC.